This TCR beta chain came from a study of T-cell reconstitution after alpha-beta-depleted transplantation in children. Study results and limitations: For some patients, TCRbeta diversity was high at day 60 because of recipient T cells and thymic progenitors that survived. Counts and diversity of T cells one year after transplant came mostly from newly produced T cells. In patients about two months after transplant, alpha-beta T cells reportedly arose from several hundred expanded graft clones.

Germline V gives CDR1 SGHDN, CDR2 FVKESK. The CDR3 has 16 amino acids. Trimming took 0 bases from V and 2 from J, leaving 12 bases between them. The TCRbeta library incorporated unique molecular identifiers. TCRdb processed the PCR reads anew with MiXCR; each CDR3 protein has one entry. The data contain about 830,000 distinct CDR3 sequences, under 20% of them singletons. This clonotype has more than one count but fewer than ten. Its antigen is currently unknown. The receptor comes from a male patient younger than 18 who had a stem cell transplant for acute lymphoblastic leukemia, so the T cells may come from the graft donor. The specimen comprised PBMCs, mostly from graft donor cells, sampled 360 days after TCRalphabeta/CD19-depleted stem cell transplant. The J gene is TRBJ2-3, the V gene TRBV14; D gene uncertain. The CDR3 here is CASSQDLWRNTDTQYF. DNA for the CDR3: TGTGCCAGCAGCCAAGATTTATGGCGGAACACAGATACGCAGTATTTT.